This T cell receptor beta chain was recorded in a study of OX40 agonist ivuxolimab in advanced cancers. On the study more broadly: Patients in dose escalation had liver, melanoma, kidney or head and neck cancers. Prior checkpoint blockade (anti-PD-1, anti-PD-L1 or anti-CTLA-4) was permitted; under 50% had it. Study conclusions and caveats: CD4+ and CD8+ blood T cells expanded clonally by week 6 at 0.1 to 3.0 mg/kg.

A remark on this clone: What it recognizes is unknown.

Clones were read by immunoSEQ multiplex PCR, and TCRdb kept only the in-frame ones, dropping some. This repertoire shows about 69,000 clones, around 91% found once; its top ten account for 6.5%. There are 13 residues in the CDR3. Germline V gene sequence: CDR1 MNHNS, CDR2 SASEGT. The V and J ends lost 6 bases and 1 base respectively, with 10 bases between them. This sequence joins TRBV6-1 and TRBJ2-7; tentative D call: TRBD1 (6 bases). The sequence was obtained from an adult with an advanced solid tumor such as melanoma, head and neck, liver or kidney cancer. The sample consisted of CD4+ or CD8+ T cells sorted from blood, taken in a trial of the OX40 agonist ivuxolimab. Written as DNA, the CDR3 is TGTGCCAGCAGAGACAGGACTTCCTACGAGCAGTACTTC. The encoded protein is CASRDRTSYEQYF.